One T cell receptor (beta chain) is described in this entry. Its antigen remains unidentified. One base away there is no much larger clone; base qualities are not given. This record belongs to a study of response to subunit inactivated influenza vaccine (dated by TCRdb to the late 2010s). Background on the whole study: The study used deep quantitative T cell receptor repertoire profiling to track responses to a trivalent subunit inactivated influenza vaccine. The study at large found these results: It was suggested by the authors that each seasonal influenza vaccination may recruit only a limited number of new T cells.

Measured from the cysteine to the phenylalanine, the CDR3 is 17 residues long. Solely the CDR3 DNA is kept, with 51 bases framed from the first base. The germline V gene (reference sequence) provides CDR1 SGHAT and CDR2 FQDESV. Trimming costs V 7 bases and J 8 bases, and their ends lie 26 bases apart. The library was obtained by RT-PCR. The instrument given in TCRdb is Illumina HiSeq 2500. TCRdb cleaned the public reads at Q25 with fastp, built clones with MiXCR and kept in-frame beta chains. Entries are consolidated by CDR3 protein sequence, retaining the most common genes and DNA. This sample lists approximately 500,000 distinct CDR3 sequences; around 15% were detected once. The ten largest clones take up 11% of the sample.

Source: PBMCs from blood, taken 11 to 12 days after vaccination. Recombination linked TRBV11-1 to TRBJ2-2; no D segment can be confidently identified. The sequence came from a man aged 50-59 years who received an inactivated influenza vaccine. Donor details come from another sample of the same person, matched by shared clones. The bases read TGTGCCAGCACCACCATTGGAATCAAACGAACACCGGGGGAGCTGTTTTTT. The encoded protein is CASTTIGIKRTPGELFF.